This entry lists 13 T cell receptor beta chains sequenced from one sample in a study of early T cells in non-severe SARS-CoV-2 infection. TCRdb analysed the 5' RACE reads with MiXCR anew, one entry per CDR3 protein. Among tens of thousands of distinct CDR3 sequences listed, under 5.5% were seen once. This specimen was whole blood, taken at baseline. The origin of the receptors is an adult who was a healthcare worker with PCR-confirmed SARS-CoV-2 infection or an uninfected control (not recorded which).

The table lists this clonotype with many counts. The rearrangement links TRBV25-1 to TRBJ1-4; no definite D call. CDR3 length: 12 amino acids. Germline loops: CDR1 MGHDK, CDR2 SYGVNS. V was cut by 3 bases and J by 6 bases, with 5 bases left in between. Here the CDR3 reads CASSDLYEKLFF. CDR3 DNA sequence: TGTGCCAGCAGTGATCTGTATGAAAAACTGTTTTTT.

Ten or more counts support this clonotype. V gene TRBV11-2 combines with J gene TRBJ2-5; D gene uncertain. Trimming took 5 bases from V and 5 from J, leaving 18 bases between them. Germline values: CDR1 SGHAT, CDR2 FQNNGV. The CDR3 consists of 15 residues. CDR3 loop: CASSRVGSIGETQYF. The CDR3 nucleotides are TGTGCCAGCAGCCGCGTAGGATCCATCGGGGAGACCCAGTACTTC.

This clonotype was counted ten times or more. This chain connects TRBV7-9 to TRBJ2-1; 7 bases align to TRBD2. CDR1 is SEHNR, CDR2 FQNEAQ, per germline (reference sequence). Trimming cost V 1 base and J 3 bases; bases outside gene matches: 3. This CDR3 comprises 15 residues. The CDR3 sequence: CASSLGLAVYNEQFF. In nucleotides, the CDR3 is TGTGCCAGCAGCTTAGGGCTAGCGGTCTACAATGAGCAGTTCTTC. The whole variable domain, remainder taken from reference TRBV7-9 and TRBJ2-1, is DTGVSQNPRHKITKRGQNVTFRCDPISEHNRLYWYRQTLGQGPEFLTYFQNEAQLEKSRLLSDRFSAERPKGSFSTLEIQRTEQGDSAMYLCASSLGLAVYNEQFFGPGTRLTVL.

This clonotype was counted ten times or more. The V call is TRBV4-1, the J call TRBJ2-7; TRBD1 agrees at 8 bases. Germline lookup yields CDR1 MGHRA and CDR2 YSYEKL. The junction had 4 bases not matched to a gene; V was cut back by 0 bases and J by 3 bases. The CDR3 spans 15 residues. CDR3 in amino acids: CASSQDETGDYEQYF. CDR3 nucleotide sequence: TGCGCCAGCAGCCAAGATGAGACAGGGGACTACGAGCAGTACTTC.

This clonotype was observed a handful of times. The chain has TRBV14 and TRBJ2-7, with TRBD1 matching over 7 bases. V lost 0 bases and J lost 0; bases outside the gene matches: 2. Germline CDR1 is SGHDN and CDR2 is FVKESK. CDR3 size: 15 residues. The chain's CDR3 is CASSQERTGSYEQYF. The CDR3, as DNA: TGTGCCAGCAGCCAAGAAAGGACAGGCTCCTACGAGCAGTACTTC.

This clonotype was seen ten or more times. The chain recombines TRBV6-5 with TRBJ2-1, with TRBD2 matching over 7 bases. With 6 bases clipped from V and 2 bases from J, the junction kept 7 bases outside the gene matches. Germline CDR1 MNHEY, CDR2 SVGAGI. CDR3 length equals 15 residues. CDR3 protein: CASSRTGGPYNEQFF. Here the CDR3 DNA reads TGTGCCAGCAGCCGTACGGGAGGACCCTACAATGAGCAGTTCTTC.

This clonotype has a count of ten or more. This chain uses TRBV29-1 with TRBJ2-1; the match to TRBD2 covers 8 bases. Trimming at V came to 6 bases and at J to 7 bases, leaving 8 bases not matched to a gene. Per germline, CDR1 SQVTM and CDR2 ANQGSEA. The CDR3 contains 13 residues. This chain's CDR3 is CSVGSGSLNEQFF. The DNA of the CDR3 is TGCAGCGTAGGAAGCGGGAGTCTGAATGAGCAGTTCTTC.

The chain uses TRBV10-3 and TRBJ2-7; unclear D gene. The CDR3 consists of 13 residues. V lost 4 bases, J lost 0 bases, and 7 bases lay in between. CDR1 and CDR2 from the germline V gene are ENHRY and SYGVKD. CDR3 in DNA: TGTGCCATCAGTGGGACGGCCTCCTACGAGCAGTACTTC. Amino acids: CAISGTASYEQYF.

This clonotype occurred many times. The chain uses TRBV6-4 and TRBJ2-3; weak D call: TRBD1 (5 bases). V lost 0 bases and J 8 bases, leaving 12 bases between the germline ends. This CDR3 is built from 14 residues. Germline V lookup: CDR1 MRHNA, CDR2 SNTAGT. For the CDR3, the DNA is TGTGCCAGCAGTGACTCGGCCTACCAGGGTACGCAGTATTTT. Translating it yields CASSDSAYQGTQYF.

This clonotype was counted many times. V and J are TRBV29-1 and TRBJ2-7; possible D gene TRBD2, 6 bases. V was pared by 6 bases and J by 6 bases, with 12 bases between. This CDR3 region has 11 residues. Germline V gives CDR1 SQVTM, CDR2 ANQGSEA. CDR3 protein: CSVVDGSEQYF. As DNA, the CDR3 is TGCAGCGTGGTCGACGGGAGCGAGCAGTACTTC.

This clonotype has at least ten counts. The V and J genes are TRBV20-1 and TRBJ1-5; possible D gene TRBD1, 6 bases. The CDR3 loop spans 19 amino acids. CDR1 is DFQATT and CDR2 is SNEGSKA in the germline V gene (reference sequence). Trimming cost V 0 bases and J 0 bases, with 21 bases left between them. The CDR3 region has the DNA TGCAGTGCTAGAGATCCAGGGGAAGGGGTGACTTATAGCAATCAGCCCCAGCATTTT. Its translation: CSARDPGEGVTYSNQPQHF.

This clonotype appeared many times. V is TRBV3-1 and J is TRBJ1-5; no firm D call. The V end lost 2 bases, the J end lost 2 bases, and 10 bases lay between the germline ends. The CDR3 has 15 amino acids. From germline, CDR1 is LGHDT and CDR2 YNNKEL (reference sequence). CDR3 sequence reads: CASSQSSGGNQPQHF. CDR3 coding DNA: TGTGCCAGCAGCCAATCTTCGGGCGGCAATCAGCCCCAGCATTTT.

This clonotype has ten or more counts. The chain couples TRBV11-2 to TRBJ2-7; D is uncertain. Germline loops: CDR1 SGHAT, CDR2 FQNNGV. V was shortened by 4 bases and J by 2 bases, with 12 bases between the two germline ends. This CDR3 contains 14 residues. This chain's CDR3 is CASSSLAHPYEQYF. The CDR3 DNA is TGTGCCAGCAGCTCTCTGGCTCATCCCTACGAGCAGTACTTC.